Listed below are T cell receptor beta chains from one sample, sequenced in a study of cytomegalovirus exposure and HLA in healthy donors. This table comes from immunoSEQ multiplex PCR, and its TCRdb copy is limited to in-frame clones, with some not included. The sample carries tens of thousands of clones, approximately 64% recorded once. The sample comprised PBMCs. The origin of the receptors is a woman between 50 and 59 years old in good health and CMV-seropositive. The CDR3 runs from the conserved cysteine through the conserved F or W. The D gene is left open where the match is weak. Size is stated for part of the rows, as once, few or many counts, or as a class when the clone is expanded.

>TRBV6-5|-|TRBJ1-5|-
TGTGCCAGCAGCCCCGGGGGGTTTCAGCCCCAGCATTTT
CASSPGGFQPQHF
>TRBV7-9|TRBD1|TRBJ2-3|-
TGTTCCAGCAGCTTAGGTCGCGACAGGGGCACAGATACGCAGTATTTT
CSSSLGRDRGTDTQYF
>TRBV5-6|-|TRBJ1-5|-
TGTGCCAGCAGCGCTGCCAAGAGGGGCAATCAGCCCCAGCATTTT
CASSAAKRGNQPQHF
>TRBV19|TRBD1|TRBJ1-2|-
TGTGCCAGTAGCCGTCAGGACAGGGCAAATGGCTACACCTTC
CASSRQDRANGYTF
>TRBV19|TRBD1|TRBJ1-2|-
TGTGCCATCGGGGGAGATAACAGGGGGATTTATGGCTACACCTTC
CAIGGDNRGIYGYTF
>TRBV11-2|-|TRBJ2-7|-
TGTGCCAGCAGGACTACACTACTGGGGGAGCAGTACTTC
CASRTTLLGEQYF
>TRBV9|-|TRBJ2-7|once
TGTGCCAGCAGCGTAGCGGTGGGGAGCTCCTACGAGCAGTACTTC
CASSVAVGSSYEQYF
>TRBV6-1|-|TRBJ1-1|-
TGTGCCAGCAGTGACCCCTTGACAGACCCGGGGGCTGAAGCTTTCTTT
CASSDPLTDPGAEAFF
>TRBV7-2|TRBD1|TRBJ1-2|-
TGTGCCAGCAGTTTATCGGGACAGGGGGCGCAGGGCTACACCTTC
CASSLSGQGAQGYTF
>TRBV5-1|TRBD2|TRBJ2-1|few
TGCGCCAGCAGCTTGGCGGGACTAGCGGGGGCCCACTCCGCCTCCTACAATGAGCAGTTCTTC
CASSLAGLAGAHSASYNEQFF
>TRBV6-5|TRBD1|TRBJ1-1|-
TGTGCCAGCAGCCCCCAGGACAGGGTCCCTGAAGCTTTCTTT
CASSPQDRVPEAFF
>TRBV27|TRBD2|TRBJ2-7|-
TGTGCCAGCTCCCCCCGGGGGGTTTTCGACTACGAGCAGTACTTC
CASSPRGVFDYEQYF
>TRBV28|TRBD1|TRBJ1-5|few
TGTGCCAGCAGTTTAGCTGGGACAGGGAGGTGGAATCAGCCCCAGCATTTT
CASSLAGTGRWNQPQHF
>TRBV10-3|-|TRBJ1-2|-
TGTGCCATCAGTGAGTCCCCAGGTAACTATGGCTACACCTTC
CAISESPGNYGYTF
>TRBV5-6|TRBD1|TRBJ1-1|-
TGTGCCAGCAGCGTAGGTTTGGGACAGGGAAAAACTGAAGCTTTCTTT
CASSVGLGQGKTEAFF
>TRBV6-5|TRBD1|TRBJ1-2|-
TGTGCCAGCAGTTACACCGGGACAGCTAACTATGGCTACACCTTC
CASSYTGTANYGYTF
>TRBV15|-|TRBJ2-3|once
TGTGCCACCAGCAGACACGGACGGGAAACGCAGTATTTT
CATSRHGRETQYF
>TRBV5-3|TRBD1|TRBJ2-5|-
TGTGCCAGAAGCTTATACCGGGACAGGGGGCGGGAGACCCAGTACTTC
CARSLYRDRGRETQYF
>TRBV7-3|-|TRBJ2-5|-
TGTGCCAGCAGCTTAACTCCCCCAGGGGGGCAAGAGACCCAGTACTTC
CASSLTPPGGQETQYF
>TRBV7-9|TRBD1|TRBJ2-1|-
TGTGCCAGCAGTCCACAGGGGGCATTAGATGAGCAGTTCTTC
CASSPQGALDEQFF
>TRBV9|-|TRBJ2-7|few
TGTGCCAGCAGCCCAGGTGACGTTGGCTACGAGCAGTACTTC
CASSPGDVGYEQYF
>TRBV6-1|-|TRBJ1-3|-
TGTGCCAGCAGTGAAACCAGGGCTGGAAACACCATATATTTT
CASSETRAGNTIYF
>TRBV7-2|-|TRBJ1-1|-
TGTGCCAGCAGCTCCCTGACACGCAGTGAAGCTTTCTTT
CASSSLTRSEAFF
>TRBV19|TRBD1|TRBJ2-5|-
TGTGCCAGTAGTACCCTGACAGGGTGGTCAGCGGAGACCCAGTACTTC
CASSTLTGWSAETQYF